The 28 T cell receptor beta chains below all came from one sample that was sequenced in a study of blood T cell repertoires in COVID-19. Data came from immunoSEQ multiplex PCR; TCRdb stores just in-frame clones and leaves some out. Of about 250,000 clones listed, about four fifths are singletons. The source material was peripheral blood. The receptors here all came from a man aged 35 to 55 with active or convalescent COVID-19.

The rearrangement joins TRBV5-1 to TRBJ1-1, with TRBD1 identical over 10 bases. This CDR3 region has 16 residues. Looked up from germline, CDR1 is SGHRS and CDR2 is YFSETQ. J lost 2 bases, V lost 0 bases, and 4 bases had no gene match. The CDR3 coding sequence is TGCGCCAGCAGCTTGGCCGGGACAGGGGTCAACACTGAAGCTTTCTTT. Its translation: CASSLAGTGVNTEAFF.

This clone appeared a few times. V usage is TRBV19 and J usage is TRBJ2-3; TRBD1 might be the D (6 bases). Germline V gives CDR1 LNHDA, CDR2 SQIVND (reference sequence). The CDR3 contains 12 residues. V shed 9 bases and J shed 2 bases, with 9 bases lying between them. CDR3 region: CASQGSTDTQYF. CDR3 in DNA: TGTGCCAGCCAGGGGTCCACAGATACGCAGTATTTT.

This clone was counted only a few times. V and J are TRBV19 and TRBJ1-5; D uncertain. Germline V gene data show CDR1 as LNHDA and CDR2 as SQIVND (reference sequence). The CDR3 spans 16 residues. Between the trimmed V and J ends, which lost 1 base and 2 bases, there was a span of 12 bases. In nucleotides, the CDR3 is TGTGCCAGTAGTATAGGGAGAAGGCTAGGCAATCAGCCCCAGCATTTT. Encoded protein: CASSIGRRLGNQPQHF.

The chain uses TRBV7-9 and TRBJ2-3; 7 bases align to TRBD2. Unmatched junction bases numbered 4, after V lost 2 bases and J lost 2 bases. Germline loops: CDR1 SEHNR, CDR2 FQNEAQ (reference sequence). The CDR3 runs to 15 residues. DNA for the CDR3: TGTGCCAGCAGCTTACGCCTAGCGGCCACAGATACGCAGTATTTT. Translating it yields CASSLRLAATDTQYF. Looking up the rest from reference TRBV7-9 and TRBJ2-3 gives the full variable domain: DTGVSQNPRHKITKRGQNVTFRCDPISEHNRLYWYRQTLGQGPEFLTYFQNEAQLEKSRLLSDRFSAERPKGSFSTLEIQRTEQGDSAMYLCASSLRLAATDTQYFGPGTRLTVL.

Regarding this clone: This same CDR3 is encoded by further DNA sequences in the sample. The V call is TRBV6-5, the J call TRBJ1-1; D remains ambiguous. In germline, CDR1 is MNHEY, CDR2 SVGAGI. CDR3 length: 13 residues. The ends were cut back, 0 bases at V and 4 bases at J, with 6 bases in the middle. CDR3 protein: CASSYSRSTEAFF. The CDR3 DNA reads as TGTGCCAGCAGTTACTCACGTAGCACTGAAGCTTTCTTT.

This clone has just a few counts. The rearrangement uses TRBV7-9 and TRBJ1-1; the D gene is possibly TRBD1 (6 bases). Germline V lookup: CDR1 SEHNR, CDR2 FQNEAQ (reference sequence). This CDR3 has 15 residues. Trimming removed 0 bases from V and 2 bases from J, with 10 bases in between. In DNA, the CDR3 is TGTGCCAGCAGCTTAGCGCAGGGACACAACACTGAAGCTTTCTTT. Amino acid sequence: CASSLAQGHNTEAFF.

The rearrangement links TRBV27 to TRBJ2-1; no definite D call. Germline CDR1 is MNHEY and CDR2 is SMNVEV (reference sequence). There are 16 residues in the CDR3. The V end lost 6 bases, the J end lost 7 bases, and 22 bases lay between the germline ends. CDR3 nucleotides: TGTGCCAGCAGAGCCCCGGAACTACGGATACGGAATGAGCAGTTCTTC. Translating gives CASRAPELRIRNEQFF.

V gene TRBV5-1 combines with J gene TRBJ2-2, with D possibly TRBD1 on 6 matching bases. CDR1 and CDR2 from the germline V gene are SGHRS and YFSETQ. With 0 bases removed from V and 6 bases from J, the gap between germline ends came to 12 bases. This CDR3 is built from 15 residues. CDR3 protein: CASSLAVSGAGELFF. The CDR3 bases are TGCGCCAGCAGCTTGGCCGTGTCAGGGGCCGGGGAGCTGTTTTTT.

The chain uses TRBV27 and TRBJ1-5; TRBD1 might be the D (6 bases). From germline, CDR1 is MNHEY and CDR2 SMNVEV (reference sequence). The CDR3 extends over 13 amino acids. V was trimmed by 4 bases and J by 6 bases, leaving 10 bases between them. The CDR3 protein is CASSSGVFQPQHF. In nucleotides, the CDR3 is TGTGCCAGCAGTTCAGGGGTATTTCAGCCCCAGCATTTT.

The sample holds a few counts of this clone. This chain joins TRBV10-3 and TRBJ1-5, with D possibly being TRBD1 (5 bases). The CDR3 length is 15 residues. Deletions cut 0 bases from V and 1 base from J, with 7 bases between. The germline V gene encodes CDR1 ENHRY and CDR2 SYGVKD. The CDR3 nucleotides read TGTGCCATCAGTGAGTCTAAGGGGAGCAATCAGCCCCAGCATTTT. This codes for CAISESKGSNQPQHF.

The chain carries TRBV2 and TRBJ1-2; possible D gene TRBD1, 5 bases. V was pared by 7 bases and J by 3 bases, with 15 bases between. Germline V gene lookup returns CDR1 SNHLY and CDR2 FYNNEI. This CDR3 is 14 amino acids long. CDR3 nucleotides: TGTGCCAGCACTTCTCGGGGGGGAGACTATGGCTACACCTTC. Its protein is CASTSRGGDYGYTF.

About this clone itself: At one end the junction does not follow the germline gene, possibly because of a read error. The chain employs TRBV5-1 and TRBJ2-7; tentative D call: TRBD1 (6 bases). CDR1 SGHRS and CDR2 YFSETQ come from the germline V gene. The CDR3 is 14 residues long. The CDR3 coding sequence is TGCGCCAGCAGCTTGGAAGGGACAAGGCCTCATCTCCACTTC. Amino acid sequence: CASSLEGTRPHLHF.

J is TRBJ2-5 and V is TRBV5-1, with a possible D match to TRBD2 (5 bases). V was shortened by 0 bases and J by 1 base, with 10 bases between the two germline ends. Germline CDR1 and CDR2: SGHRS and YFSETQ. The CDR3 is 15 amino acids. CDR3 loop: CASSLAVATQETQYF. The CDR3 region has the DNA TGCGCCAGCAGCTTGGCCGTAGCGACCCAAGAGACCCAGTACTTC.

With respect to this clone: The identical CDR3 is also encoded by other nucleotide sequences in the sample. The chain joins TRBV10-3 to TRBJ1-1; D is unresolved. The CDR3 is made up of 13 amino acids. From germline, CDR1 is ENHRY and CDR2 SYGVKD. Trimming took off 2 bases at V and 3 bases at J, with 7 bases between the two ends. The CDR3, as DNA: TGTGCCATCAGTGAGACCGGGTACACTGAAGCTTTCTTT. This sequence encodes CAISETGYTEAFF.

V and J are TRBV19 and TRBJ1-2, with a possible D match to TRBD1 (6 bases). The CDR3 consists of 13 residues. V lost 3 bases and J lost 5, with 10 bases in between. CDR1 and CDR2 (germline): LNHDA, SQIVND (reference sequence). CDR3 sequence reads: CASSIEDSYGYTF. In nucleotides, the CDR3 is TGTGCCAGTAGTATTGAGGACAGTTATGGCTACACCTTC.

This chain uses TRBV30 with TRBJ1-1; D ambiguous. Looked up from germline, CDR1 is GTSNPN and CDR2 is SVGIG (reference sequence). There are 15 residues in the CDR3. Trimming stripped 3 bases from V and 5 bases from J, with 19 bases between. The CDR3 loop reads CAWRGQYLRKTEAFF. CDR3 nucleotide sequence: TGTGCCTGGAGGGGCCAGTACCTAAGGAAAACTGAAGCTTTCTTT.

This chain links TRBV6-5 with TRBJ1-1; possible D gene TRBD1, 6 bases. CDR3 length equals 13 residues. The germline V and J ends were trimmed by 6 bases and 2 bases, with 10 bases remaining between them. The germline V gene has CDR1 MNHEY and CDR2 SVGAGI. The CDR3: CASRQGGNTEAFF. CDR3 nucleotides: TGTGCCAGCAGGCAAGGGGGAAACACTGAAGCTTTCTTT.

The rearrangement uses TRBV7-2 and TRBJ2-3, with D unclear. This CDR3 contains 14 residues. The V end was cut by 0 bases, the J end by 0 bases, with 4 bases between. Germline V gene lookup returns CDR1 SGHTA and CDR2 FQGNSA. CDR3 in amino acids: CASSLAASTDTQYF. The CDR3 bases are TGTGCCAGCAGCTTAGCGGCTAGCACAGATACGCAGTATTTT.

V gene TRBV25-1 combines with J gene TRBJ1-2; D gene uncertain. Germline V gives CDR1 MGHDK, CDR2 SYGVNS. V was clipped by 6 bases and J by 8 bases, with 10 bases between them. This CDR3 region has 11 residues. The CDR3 nucleotides read TGTGCCAGCAGCACTTCCTTGGGCTACACCTTC. Its translation: CASSTSLGYTF.

The CDR3 bases are TGTGCCAGCAGTTTTGGAGTCTATGGCTACACCTTC. It is translated as CASSFGVYGYTF. The J gene is TRBJ1-2, the V gene TRBV28; D gene uncertain. CDR3 size: 12 residues. Trimming pared 3 bases from V and 4 bases from J, leaving 6 bases between. Germline values: CDR1 MDHEN, CDR2 SYDVKM.

The rearrangement links TRBV5-8 to TRBJ2-3; the match to TRBD2 covers 7 bases. V dropped 0 bases and J dropped 6; count of bases not matched to a gene: 7. Germline values: CDR1 SGHTS, CDR2 YDEGEE. This CDR3 is built from 15 residues. CDR3 protein: CASSLGTGGWDTQYF. In DNA, the CDR3 is TGTGCCAGCAGCTTGGGAACCGGGGGGTGGGATACGCAGTATTTT.

The chain is built from TRBV7-9 and TRBJ1-1; 7 positions agree with TRBD1. The CDR3 extends over 17 amino acids. The junction had 8 bases not matched to a gene; V was cut back by 1 base and J by 0 bases. The germline V gene encodes CDR1 SEHNR and CDR2 FQNEAQ (reference sequence). CDR3 sequence reads: CASSLGDRAVVNTEAFF. In nucleotides, the CDR3 is TGTGCCAGCAGCTTAGGAGACAGGGCGGTGGTGAACACTGAAGCTTTCTTT.

The chain couples TRBV7-3 to TRBJ1-1, with 8 bases aligning to TRBD1. J gave up 1 base and V 6 bases, and 4 bases lay outside the gene matches. The germline CDR1 and CDR2 sequences are SGHTA and FQGTGA. The CDR3 spans 14 residues. CDR3 bases: TGTGCCAGCAGTTCAGGGGGCGGGAACACTGAAGCTTTCTTT. It translates to CASSSGGGNTEAFF.

V and J are TRBV10-2 and TRBJ1-2; D gene ambiguous. This CDR3 comprises 14 residues. Trimming pared 5 bases from V and 5 bases from J, leaving 15 bases between. Germline lookup yields CDR1 WSHSY and CDR2 SAAADI. CDR3 sequence reads: CASSLRGDGYGYTF. CDR3 DNA sequence: TGCGCCAGCAGTCTGAGAGGAGATGGGTATGGCTACACCTTC.

The chain carries TRBV30 and TRBJ1-2, with D maybe TRBD1 (5 bases). CDR1 GTSNPN and CDR2 SVGIG come from the germline V gene (reference sequence). The CDR3 is made up of 12 amino acids. With 1 base removed from V and 8 bases from J, the gap between germline ends came to 11 bases. The CDR3 DNA reads as TGTGCCTGGAGTGCCCCAGGGCCGGGCTACACCTTC. It yields the protein CAWSAPGPGYTF.

The chain links TRBV4-1 to TRBJ1-1; TRBD1 might be the D (5 bases). Germline V gene sequence: CDR1 MGHRA, CDR2 YSYEKL. Trimming cost V 6 bases and J 2 bases, with 13 bases left between them. The CDR3 extends over 14 amino acids. CDR3 residues: CASRGVLRNTEAFF. In DNA, the CDR3 is TGCGCCAGCAGAGGGGTTCTCAGAAACACTGAAGCTTTCTTT.

V usage is TRBV7-9 and J usage is TRBJ2-1; 9 bases map to TRBD2. The CDR3 consists of 14 residues. Germline V CDR1 and CDR2: SEHNR, FQNEAQ (reference sequence). V shed 1 base and J 7 bases; nucleotides not matched to a gene: 2. CDR3 coding DNA: TGTGCCAGCAGCTTAGATACTAGCGGGAATGAGCAGTTCTTC. This sequence encodes CASSLDTSGNEQFF.

This chain uses TRBV3-1 (or the pseudogene TRBV3-2) with TRBJ2-2, with a tentative D call TRBD2 (6 bases). Trimming pared 5 bases from V and 12 bases from J, leaving 22 bases between. The CDR3 totals 15 residues. In germline, CDR1 is LGHDT, CDR2 YNNKEL (reference sequence). CDR3 residues: CASSAGRGWVPKLFF. The CDR3 nucleotides are TGTGCCAGCAGCGCGGGGCGCGGATGGGTGCCGAAGCTGTTTTTT.